These 15 T cell receptor beta chains were all obtained from the same sample, sequenced in a study of siplizumab effects on memory and regulatory T cells (dated by TCRdb to 2018 to 2020). The method was the immunoSEQ multiplex PCR assay. TCRdb took over this immuneACCESS table, retaining in-frame rearrangements with V and J assigned. Such tables are incomplete; in checked studies, under half of the missing clones stem from an unresolved V gene, and the remainder is unexplained. The sample table holds about 98,000 clones, of which around 90% were seen once. About 1.1% of the sample rests with the top ten. What was sequenced was CD4+ T cells sorted from blood. These TCRs come from a human donor in good health.

The CDR3 is CASSLVVGTNTGELFF. The CDR3 DNA reads TGTGCCAGCAGCTTAGTTGTGGGGACGAACACCGGGGAGCTGTTTTTT. The chain links TRBV7-9 to TRBJ2-2; D not resolved. Germline CDR1 SEHNR, CDR2 FQNEAQ (reference sequence). Trimming pared 1 base from V and 0 bases from J, leaving 9 bases between. The CDR3 has 16 residues. The variable domain in full, completed from reference TRBV7-9 and TRBJ2-2, reads DTGVSQNPRHKITKRGQNVTFRCDPISEHNRLYWYRQTLGQGPEFLTYFQNEAQLEKSRLLSDRFSAERPKGSFSTLEIQRTEQGDSAMYLCASSLVVGTNTGELFFGEGSRLTVL.

V usage is TRBV2 and J usage is TRBJ1-1, with D uncertain. Germline values: CDR1 SNHLY, CDR2 FYNNEI. The CDR3 covers 12 residues. The V gene lost 2 bases and the J gene lost 3 bases, with 4 bases spanning the gap. This CDR3 is CASSESDTEAFF. CDR3 nucleotide sequence: TGTGCCAGCAGTGAATCGGACACTGAAGCTTTCTTT.

In nucleotides, the CDR3 is TGTGCCAGCAGCTTGGGGACAGGGAAAGCCCTTGGCTACACCTTC. Amino acids: CASSLGTGKALGYTF. The rearrangement joins TRBV5-6 to TRBJ1-2; 8 nucleotides line up with TRBD1. This CDR3 has 15 residues. The J segment lost 7 bases and the V segment lost 0 bases, leaving 8 bases of the junction unmatched. Germline CDR1 SGHDT, CDR2 YYEEEE.

This clone was seen a single time. The genes are TRBV6-5 and TRBJ1-1, with no clear D. Germline loops: CDR1 MNHEY, CDR2 SVGAGI. The CDR3 has 11 amino acids. Between the trimmed V and J ends, which lost 8 bases and 5 bases, there was a span of 9 bases. As DNA, the CDR3 is TGTGCCAGCCGGCGTCTTACTGAAGCTTTCTTT. Translated, it gives CASRRLTEAFF.

This chain joins TRBV7-3 and TRBJ2-3; 7 positions agree with TRBD2. The germline V gene has CDR1 SGHTA and CDR2 FQGTGA. Unmatched junction bases numbered 6, after V lost 4 bases and J lost 2 bases. The CDR3 sequence is 15 residues long. The CDR3 region is CASSSLADHTDTQYF. In DNA, the CDR3 is TGTGCCAGCAGCTCCCTAGCGGACCACACAGATACGCAGTATTTT.

The V gene is TRBV6-5, the J gene TRBJ1-1; TRBD1 aligns across 8 bases. Germline V gene data show CDR1 as MNHEY and CDR2 as SVGAGI. The CDR3 extends over 15 amino acids. The J segment lost 4 bases and the V segment lost 2 bases, leaving 6 bases of the junction unmatched. The CDR3 DNA reads as TGTGCCAGCAGTTACGGGACCAGGGGGCCCACTGAAGCTTTCTTT. Translation gives CASSYGTRGPTEAFF.

The chain couples TRBV14 to TRBJ1-2; possibly TRBD1 for D (6 bases). The germline CDR1 and CDR2 sequences are SGHDN and FVKESK. V lost 0 bases to trimming and J lost 8 bases, with 16 bases between them. The CDR3 has 15 amino acids. DNA for the CDR3: TGTGCCAGCAGCCAAGATCGGCAGGGGACGATAGGCTACACCTTC. Protein sequence: CASSQDRQGTIGYTF.

This chain uses TRBV28 with TRBJ1-1, with D unresolved. The V gene lost 3 bases and the J gene lost 0 bases, with 20 bases spanning the gap. This CDR3 comprises 18 residues. Germline V lookup: CDR1 MDHEN, CDR2 SYDVKM. The CDR3 DNA is TGTGCCAGCAGTTTCGTAAACCCGAAGCGTAACATGAACACTGAAGCTTTCTTT. Translating it yields CASSFVNPKRNMNTEAFF.

The rearrangement uses TRBV29-1 and TRBJ2-3; 9 positions agree with TRBD2. The germline CDR1 and CDR2 sequences are SQVTM and ANQGSEA. This CDR3 has 13 residues. J lost 7 bases, V lost 6 bases, and 8 bases had no gene match. The CDR3 DNA reads as TGCAGCGTAAGAACGACTAGCGGTTATACGCAGTATTTT. Its translation is CSVRTTSGYTQYF.

A single count supports this clone. The CDR3 is CASSQTTGANTEAFF. DNA of the CDR3: TGCGCCAGCAGCCAAACCACAGGGGCGAACACTGAAGCTTTCTTT. This rearrangement joins TRBV5-1 to TRBJ1-1; 7 positions agree with TRBD1. In germline, CDR1 is SGHRS, CDR2 YFSETQ. With V trimmed by 4 bases and J by 1 base, 7 bases remained unmatched. The CDR3 sequence is 15 residues long.

This clone has just one count. The chain couples TRBV27 to TRBJ2-5; D uncertain. Trimming took 5 bases from V and 2 from J, leaving 15 bases between them. Per germline, CDR1 MNHEY and CDR2 SMNVEV (reference sequence). This CDR3 region has 15 residues. The CDR3 region is CASSPRALRQETQYF. In DNA, the CDR3 is TGTGCCAGCAGTCCCCGGGCCCTAAGGCAAGAGACCCAGTACTTC.

J is TRBJ1-2 and V is TRBV29-1, with 8 bases that match TRBD1. The CDR3 is 13 amino acids. In germline, CDR1 is SQVTM, CDR2 ANQGSEA. J gave up 8 bases and V 6 bases, and 11 bases lay outside the gene matches. The CDR3 region has the DNA TGCAGCGTGGGGACAGGCCAGGGATGGGGCTACACCTTC. This translates into CSVGTGQGWGYTF.

The gene calls are TRBV6-4 and TRBJ2-1; maybe TRBD1 (5 bases). With 8 bases removed from V and 6 bases from J, the gap between germline ends came to 14 bases. CDR3 length: 13 amino acids. Germline V gene lookup returns CDR1 MRHNA and CDR2 SNTAGT. DNA of the CDR3: TGTGCCAGCGGTCTGCAGGGATCCAATGAGCAGTTCTTC. Translating gives CASGLQGSNEQFF.

This sequence joins TRBV5-1 and TRBJ1-1, with D tentatively TRBD1 (6 bases). Trimming left V 4 bases short and J 6 bases short, with 10 bases between. This CDR3 is 12 amino acids long. Germline V CDR1 and CDR2: SGHRS, YFSETQ. The DNA for the CDR3 is TGCGCCAGCAGCCCAGGGGTAGCTGAAGCTTTCTTT. It translates to CASSPGVAEAFF.

The chain is built from TRBV4-2 and TRBJ2-3; 11 bases fit TRBD2. Germline values: CDR1 LGHNA, CDR2 YNFKEQ. Trimming cost V 1 base and J 5 bases; bases outside gene matches: 5. The CDR3 is 16 amino acids. The CDR3 DNA is TGTGCCAGCAGCCAAGGGCTAGCGGGAGGTGGAGATACGCAGTATTTT. This translates into CASSQGLAGGGDTQYF.